This T cell receptor beta chain was sequenced during a study of cytomegalovirus exposure and HLA in healthy donors. About this clone itself: Its antigen remains unknown. This sample also contains other DNA sequences that code for the same CDR3.

The PCR used 60 Vbeta and 13 Jbeta primers. TCRdb's copy holds only in-frame clones and misses some; the assay was immunoSEQ multiplex PCR. Seen here are under 300,000 clones, around 90% observed once, and the top ten hold roughly 1.5%. Germline CDR1 is MNHNS and CDR2 is SASEGT. The CDR3 extends over 15 amino acids. V shed 5 bases and J 0 bases; nucleotides not matched to a gene: 2. Study-level findings and limits: In a later analysis, at a false discovery rate of 0.05, approximately 15,000 TCR beta sequences matched HLA alleles. In a later analysis, TCR beta V- and J-gene trimming was associated with a missense DCLRE1C variant. A likely sequencing artifact accounted for one observed cluster of highly shared sequence variants. Donor immune exposure was known only as CMV serostatus.

The rearrangement uses TRBV6-1 and TRBJ2-3; TRBD2 agrees at 10 bases. Sequenced material: PBMCs. The receptor was isolated from a girl aged 2-10 years in good health and CMV-seronegative. Written as DNA, the CDR3 is TGTGCCAGCAGTAGACTAGCGGGTAGCACAGATACGCAGTATTTT. Translation: CASSRLAGSTDTQYF.